The text below deals with one T cell receptor (beta chain). The antigen is not known. This sample was included in a study of T cell responses to AZD1222 COVID-19 vaccine. Generated by immunoSEQ multiplex PCR, the TCRdb table keeps only in-frame clones and is missing some. Among more than 95,000 clones listed, roughly 84% were seen once. Trimming removed 6 bases at V and 1 base at J, with 10 bases between. The CDR3 contains 13 residues. Germline-derived CDR1 and CDR2 are LGHDT and YNNKEL (reference sequence). Study-wide results and limits: Mostly white British, mostly female donors; authors suggested clonal diversity may be underestimated.

The sequence was obtained from an adult who received the AZD1222 COVID-19 vaccine. The rearrangement joins TRBV3-1 (or the pseudogene TRBV3-2) to TRBJ2-7, with D hard to call. The material was peripheral blood, obtained 28 days after the second AZD1222 dose. In DNA, the CDR3 is TGTGCCAGCAGTCCTTACACATCCTACGAGCAGTACTTC. Its translation is CASSPYTSYEQYF.